This T cell receptor beta chain stems from a study of CD8 T cells in Susac syndrome (dated by TCRdb to about 2019). Notes on the research overall: Among the Susac syndrome patients who were sequenced, clinically active disease was present in six and clinical remission was observed in roughly eight. At blood withdrawal, Susac syndrome patients were therapy-naive, treated with corticosteroids (with IVIg additionally given to some), or treated with IVIg alone. CD8+ T cell repertoire clonality was compared between approximately 12 healthy donors, approximately 14 Susac syndrome patients and roughly 15 multiple sclerosis patients. The study used repertoire sequencing to test whether antigen drove CD8+ T cell activation and differentiation in Susac syndrome.

In regard to this clonotype: Its antigen remains unidentified. No base-level quality is on record; no much larger clone is a single base apart.

Points the paper makes about the study in general: Looking at Susac-specific public clones, the researchers identified over 15 in the total CD8+ repertoire and roughly 5 in the CD8+ TEMRA repertoire. The number of individuals in the TCR sequencing and HLA analysis was acknowledged as relatively small. Susac syndrome CD8+ repertoires showed clonal expansion, highest in CD8+ TEMRA cells and greater in clinically active than remitting patients.

RNA was extracted using the RNeasy kit, and about 0.5 to 1 ug of the RNA was reverse transcribed with random hexamers. The immunoSEQ multiplex PCR assay, covering 54 Vbeta and 13 Jbeta segments, was used to amplify TCR beta CDR3 regions. Bias from PCR amplification was corrected by using a synthetic template baseline for primer optimization and for computational correction. The paper's processing steps were these. Only productive sequences were kept, with reads annotated to V, D and J genes according to IMGT and analyzed in immunoSEQ Analyzer. Clonality was calculated as one minus the Shannon entropy normalized by log2 of the number of productive unique sequences. For each patient and control, public and private clones were evaluated among the 100 most prevalent clones. Susac-specific clones were defined as absent from healthy and MS cohorts, approximately 1,000 published viral clones and other ImmuneACCESS disease sequences. TCRdb reran the public reads through fastp at Q25 and MiXCR, keeping productive beta chains. Rows merge per CDR3 protein into single entries with the most common DNA and genes. The V and J calls, along with clone size, are taken from TCRdb and not from the paper's own processing. This sample is represented by about 150,000 distinct CDR3 sequences; roughly 94% of them were singletons. The biggest ten clones account for about 0.18% of the sample.

Peripheral blood CD8+ and CD4+ T cells from healthy donors, Susac syndrome patients and multiple sclerosis patients were profiled using high-throughput TCR beta sequencing. The Susac syndrome patients fulfilled recently defined diagnostic criteria for either definite or probable disease. Bulk CD8+ and CD4+ T cells were purified by magnetic negative isolation, whereas CD8+ TEMRA cells were enriched by FACS. Blood was drawn into EDTA tubes, processed within 24 hours, and PBMCs were isolated by density gradient centrifugation. PBMCs intended for TCR sequencing were cryopreserved in liquid nitrogen and thawed later in a water bath at 37 degrees C. The sorted or isolated CD4+, CD8+ and CD8+ TEMRA cells had a purity of 90% or higher. Trimming takes 6 bases from V and 11 bases from J, and the germline ends sit 14 bases apart. The CDR3 numbers 11 residues from cysteine through phenylalanine. Of the read, only the CDR3 DNA is kept; its 33 bases are in frame from base 1. Via the germline V gene (reference sequence), CDR1 is DFQATT and CDR2 SNEGSKA.

The receptor was derived from a human donor with Susac syndrome. The sample taken for sequencing was CD8+ T cells from PBMCs. The chain is encoded by TRBV20-1 joined to TRBJ2-1; 6 matching bases give a weak D call of TRBD1. The DNA is as follows: TGCAGTGCGACTACAGGGTCCCAGCAGTTCTTC. Its coded protein is CSATTGSQQFF.